What follows describes a single T cell receptor beta chain. This entry belongs to a study of blood T cell repertoires in COVID-19. Across the study: Samples came from the United States, Italy and Spain, spanning acute and convalescent COVID-19.

TCRdb keeps only in-frame clones here, not all; method: immunoSEQ multiplex PCR. This table has some 120,000 clones, around 90% appearing once. The sequence was collected from a man in his fifties or sixties with COVID-19, enrolled during active disease. The material sequenced was peripheral blood.

The CDR3 sequence: CASSAVSGRESDEQYF. The CDR3 DNA sequence: TGCGCCAGCAGTGCGGTGTCGGGGCGGGAGTCAGACGAGCAGTACTTC. The rearrangement uses TRBV10-2 and TRBJ2-7; 7 bases match TRBD2. The CDR3 is 16 residues long. The J segment lost 5 bases and the V segment lost 4 bases, leaving 14 bases of the junction unmatched. Germline V lookup: CDR1 WSHSY, CDR2 SAAADI.